The 25 T cell receptor beta chains in this list originate from one sample, sequenced in a study of shared clonotypes between healthy human individuals. Using immunoSEQ multiplex PCR, the repertoire was profiled, and TCRdb retains in-frame clones only, with some absent. The sample holds hundreds of thousands of clones, over 70% seen once. Material: memory CD4+ T cells sorted from blood. Regarding subset: CD45RA-negative fraction. These receptor sequences come from a man between 25 and 39 years old in good health.

The chain combines TRBV5-5 with TRBJ1-2; D gene uncertain. The CDR3 length is 14 residues. V was trimmed by 4 bases and J by 4 bases, leaving 14 bases between them. Germline V gene lookup returns CDR1 SGHKS and CDR2 YYEKEE (reference sequence). The CDR3 DNA sequence: TGTGCCAGCAGCCATGCCGGGGAGGGCTATGGCTACACCTTC. Translation gives CASSHAGEGYGYTF.

This clone has more than one count but fewer than ten. The rearrangement joins TRBV11-1 to TRBJ2-5; D possibly corresponds to TRBD1 (6 bases). The V gene lost 5 bases and the J gene lost 1 base, with 14 bases spanning the gap. This CDR3 has 15 amino acids. Germline CDR1 reads SGHAT; CDR2 reads FQDESV (reference sequence). The CDR3 region is CASSTSQGRQETQYF. In DNA, the CDR3 is TGTGCCAGCAGCACAAGTCAGGGGCGCCAAGAGACCCAGTACTTC. Full variable domain (remainder filled in from reference TRBV11-1 and TRBJ2-5): EAEVAQSPRYKITEKSQAVAFWCDPISGHATLYWYRQILGQGPELLVQFQDESVVDDSQLPKDRFSAERLKGVDSTLKIQPAELGDSAMYLCASSTSQGRQETQYFGPGTRLLVL.

Comments on this clone: A read error is likely, as this CDR3 ends without the conserved phenylalanine or tryptophan. The limits of the CDR3 on the DNA are not certain, so only TCRdb's listed CDR3 is given. The CDR3: CASRTSTAIEG. The chain employs TRBV6-5 and TRBJ1-2. The V gene's germline CDR1 is MNHEY and CDR2 SVGAGI. The CDR3 totals 11 residues, both ends included.

The chain carries TRBV19 and TRBJ1-4, with D uncertain. With 3 bases removed from V and 8 bases from J, the gap between germline ends came to 13 bases. From germline, CDR1 is LNHDA and CDR2 SQIVND (reference sequence). This CDR3 has 14 amino acids. DNA for the CDR3: TGTGCCAGTAGTATCATGGAGGTCTCCGAAAAACTGTTTTTT. As protein: CASSIMEVSEKLFF.

This chain joins TRBV6-1 and TRBJ2-5; D tentatively fits TRBD1 or TRBD2 (5 bases each). The CDR3 extends over 15 amino acids. Trimming took 4 bases from V and 4 from J, leaving 16 bases between them. Germline CDR1 and CDR2: MNHNS and SASEGT. As DNA, the CDR3 is TGTGCCAGCAGTGGGGGATTGGGGGAGTTAGAGACCCAGTACTTC. This codes for CASSGGLGELETQYF.

This clone was counted many times. V and J are TRBV19 and TRBJ1-2; maybe TRBD1 (5 bases). Trimming cost V 6 bases and J 3 bases, with 14 bases left between them. The CDR3 covers 14 residues. CDR1 LNHDA and CDR2 SQIVND come from the germline V gene (reference sequence). The CDR3 here is CASSRSGTDYGYTF. The CDR3 DNA reads as TGTGCCAGTAGCCGCTCCGGGACGGACTATGGCTACACCTTC. The variable domain in full, completed from reference TRBV19 and TRBJ1-2, reads DGGITQSPKYLFRKEGQNVTLSCEQNLNHDAMYWYRQDPGQGLRLIYYSQIVNDFQKGDIAEGYSVSREKKESFPLTVTSAQKNPTAFYLCASSRSGTDYGYTFGSGTRLTVV.

The chain couples TRBV7-6 to TRBJ2-3; the match to TRBD2 covers 9 bases. The CDR3 runs 14 residues. CDR1 is SGHVS and CDR2 is FNYEAQ in the germline V gene. The V gene end was trimmed by 2 bases and the J gene end by 7 bases; junction bases not matched to a gene: 4. CDR3 residues: CASSLRREGNTQYF. The CDR3 bases are TGTGCCAGCAGCTTAAGGCGGGAGGGTAATACGCAGTATTTT.

The V call is TRBV6-1, the J call TRBJ2-5, with D maybe TRBD2 (6 bases). Germline V CDR1 and CDR2: MNHNS, SASEGT. Trimming took off 5 bases at V and 4 bases at J, with 11 bases between the two ends. This CDR3 spans 13 amino acids. DNA for the CDR3: TGTGCCAGCAGTCGGGGACTGGCAGAGACCCAGTACTTC. Its protein product is CASSRGLAETQYF.

The CDR3 sequence is CASSKNGLRGDYTF. As DNA, the CDR3 is TGTGCCAGCAGCAAAAACGGACTCCGGGGCGACTACACCTTC. This chain joins TRBV27 and TRBJ1-2, with D possibly being TRBD1 (5 bases). The CDR3 spans 14 residues. Deletions cut 6 bases from V and 10 bases from J, with 21 bases between. Germline values: CDR1 MNHEY, CDR2 SMNVEV (reference sequence).

This chain joins TRBV11-3 and TRBJ2-2, with a possible D match to TRBD1 (6 bases). The germline CDR1 and CDR2 sequences are SGHNT and YENEEA. The CDR3 consists of 14 residues. The V end was cut by 4 bases, the J end by 7 bases, with 13 bases between. CDR3 nucleotides: TGTGCCAGCAGCTCCGGACAGTCCGACGGGGAGCTGTTTTTT. Encoded protein: CASSSGQSDGELFF. The full variable domain, rest sourced from reference TRBV11-3 and TRBJ2-2, is EAGVVQSPRYKIIEKKQPVAFWCNPISGHNTLYWYLQNLGQGPELLIRYENEEAVDDSQLPKDRFSAERLKGVDSTLKIQPAELGDSAVYLCASSSGQSDGELFFGEGSRLTVL.

The chain combines TRBV30 with TRBJ1-1, with a tentative D call TRBD1 (5 bases). Trimming removed 4 bases from V and 1 base from J, with 10 bases in between. This CDR3 is built from 13 residues. Germline V CDR1 and CDR2: GTSNPN, SVGIG (reference sequence). Written as DNA, the CDR3 is TGTGCCTGGATAGGGGCTGGGAACACTGAAGCTTTCTTT. Protein sequence: CAWIGAGNTEAFF.

As concerns this clone: This may come from a read error, since a much larger clone is one base off. This chain connects TRBV7-6 to TRBJ2-1; D gene uncertain. The CDR3 is made up of 11 amino acids. Germline V CDR1 and CDR2: SGHVS, FNYEAQ. V was shortened by 5 bases and J by 5 bases, with 4 bases between the two germline ends. The CDR3 sequence is CASSLDNEQFF. The CDR3 coding sequence is TGTGCCAGCAGCCTGGACAATGAGCAGTTCTTC.

This chain connects TRBV15 to TRBJ1-4; TRBD1 agrees at 9 bases. Germline CDR1 is LNHNV and CDR2 is YYDKDF (reference sequence). This CDR3 spans 16 amino acids. V lost 1 base and J lost 5; bases outside the gene matches: 5. DNA of the CDR3: TGTGCCACCAGCAGAGTTAAGACAGGGGGGAATGAAAAACTGTTTTTT. Encoded protein: CATSRVKTGGNEKLFF.

This clone was observed a single time. This chain links TRBV9 with TRBJ2-3; D is ambiguous. The CDR3 length is 15 residues. The germline CDR1 and CDR2 sequences are SGDLS and YYNGEE. V lost 1 base, J lost 0 bases, and 9 bases lay in between. Here the CDR3 reads CASSVIGRSTDTQYF. The CDR3 region has the DNA TGTGCCAGCAGCGTAATTGGCAGAAGCACAGATACGCAGTATTTT.

The chain carries TRBV5-4 and TRBJ2-3, with a weak D call TRBD2 (7 bases). This CDR3 contains 12 residues. Trimming shortened V by 6 bases and J by 9 bases, and 14 bases separated the two germline ends. Germline-derived CDR1 and CDR2 are SGHNT and YYREEE (reference sequence). The CDR3 protein is CASTQRGGTQYF. The CDR3 region has the DNA TGTGCCAGCACCCAGAGGGGGGGAACGCAGTATTTT.

V is TRBV18 and J is TRBJ1-3; D gene unclear. V was trimmed by 3 bases and J by 4 bases, leaving 13 bases between them. The length of the CDR3 is 15 residues. Germline-derived CDR1 and CDR2 are KGHSH and LQKENI. In DNA form, the CDR3 reads TGTGCCAGCTCACCCCGCTCCCCGGGCGGAAACACCATATATTTT. It yields the protein CASSPRSPGGNTIYF.

This rearrangement joins TRBV30 to TRBJ2-7, with TRBD2 matching over 8 bases. V was pared by 3 bases and J by 3 bases, with 13 bases of the junction left unmatched. The germline V gene encodes CDR1 GTSNPN and CDR2 SVGIG (reference sequence). The CDR3 extends over 16 amino acids. CDR3 nucleotides: TGTGCCTGGAGGCCCCCCGGGACTAGATGTTTCTACGAGCAGTACTTC. This gives the protein CAWRPPGTRCFYEQYF.

CDR3: CASSQDGAGSGNTIYF. The CDR3 coding sequence is TGCGCCAGCAGCCAAGATGGGGCGGGGTCTGGAAACACCATATATTTT. The chain recombines TRBV4-3 with TRBJ1-3, with a tentative D call TRBD1 (5 bases). V lost 0 bases and J lost 1, with 10 bases in between. Germline CDR1 LGHNA, CDR2 YSLEER. The CDR3 length is 16 residues.

This chain links TRBV7-2 with TRBJ2-7; perhaps TRBD2 as D (5 bases). The V and J ends lost 5 bases and 7 bases respectively, with 12 bases between them. The CDR3 has 12 residues. Germline V gene lookup returns CDR1 SGHTA and CDR2 FQGNSA. CDR3 in amino acids: CASSKRAGEQYF. CDR3 sequence (DNA): TGTGCCAGCAGCAAGAGGGCAGGTGAGCAGTACTTC.

This clone has just a few counts. The V gene is TRBV5-1, the J gene TRBJ2-7; weak D call: TRBD2 (6 bases). The CDR3 consists of 18 residues. V gave up 0 bases and J gave up 3 bases, with 22 bases separating them. The germline gives CDR1 SGHRS, CDR2 YFSETQ. The CDR3 bases are TGCGCCAGCAGCTTGGTTCCCTCAACCCGGGGGAGGCACTACGAGCAGTACTTC. Its protein is CASSLVPSTRGRHYEQYF.

The chain joins TRBV5-1 to TRBJ1-1; D is uncertain. CDR3 size: 12 residues. Germline CDR1 is SGHRS and CDR2 is YFSETQ. Trimming took 1 base from V and 7 from J, leaving 8 bases between them. The CDR3 DNA sequence: TGCGCCAGCAGCTTGTACGGCAGTGAAGCTTTCTTT. Protein product: CASSLYGSEAFF.

The V and J genes are TRBV7-9 and TRBJ2-7, with 11 bases fitting TRBD2. J lost 5 bases, V lost 5 bases, and 14 bases had no gene match. Germline V CDR1 and CDR2: SEHNR, FQNEAQ (reference sequence). The CDR3 extends over 17 amino acids. The CDR3 sequence: CASSPIPWLAGGDEQYF. The CDR3 DNA reads as TGTGCCAGCAGCCCTATCCCATGGTTAGCGGGAGGGGACGAGCAGTACTTC.

This clone has just a few counts. The rearrangement uses TRBV6-1 and TRBJ2-1; D not certain. The CDR3 has 13 residues. V lost 7 bases, J lost 0 bases, and 7 bases lay in between. The germline V gene encodes CDR1 MNHNS and CDR2 SASEGT. The CDR3 bases are TGTGCCAGCACGTCGAGCTCCTACAATGAGCAGTTCTTC. The encoded protein is CASTSSSYNEQFF.

The CDR3 coding sequence is TGTGCCAGCAGTTACGGGACAACGAGGGAGCAGTACTTC. This codes for CASSYGTTREQYF. The chain has TRBV6-5 and TRBJ2-7, with D possibly being TRBD1 (6 bases). Germline V lookup: CDR1 MNHEY, CDR2 SVGAGI. The CDR3 length is 13 residues. V dropped 2 bases and J dropped 7 bases, with 12 bases sitting between them.

The gene calls are TRBV19 and TRBJ2-2, with D tentatively TRBD1 or TRBD2 (5 bases each). V lost 1 base and J 6 bases, leaving 9 bases between the germline ends. Germline CDR1 reads LNHDA; CDR2 reads SQIVND (reference sequence). The CDR3 totals 14 residues. In nucleotides, the CDR3 is TGTGCCAGTAGTATAGGGGGGATCGCCGGGGAGCTGTTTTTT. Encoded protein: CASSIGGIAGELFF. Using reference TRBV19 and TRBJ2-2 for the parts outside the CDR3, the full variable domain is DGGITQSPKYLFRKEGQNVTLSCEQNLNHDAMYWYRQDPGQGLRLIYYSQIVNDFQKGDIAEGYSVSREKKESFPLTVTSAQKNPTAFYLCASSIGGIAGELFFGEGSRLTVL.